A selection of T cell receptor beta chains follows, all from one sample in a study of response to subunit inactivated influenza vaccine. TCRdb redid the calling of the RT-PCR reads with MiXCR, one entry per CDR3 protein. The table lists approximately 500,000 distinct CDR3 sequences, around 21% of them singletons, with about 2.8% in the top ten. Separately, the same data were catalogued under a study of T cells expressing NK-cell markers.

This specimen was CD4+ T cells sorted from PBMCs, taken about 12 days after vaccination. The receptors derive from a man between 50 and 59 years old who received an inactivated influenza vaccine. The CDR3 runs from the conserved cysteine through the conserved F or W. A D gene is named only where the DNA matches it firmly. Some rows mark clone size as missing; the rest say once, few, many or name a class of expanded clone.

D,size,J,V,CDR3,DNA
TRBD2,few,TRBJ2-1,TRBV7-8,CASSSNMGGSNYNEQFF,TGTGCCAGCAGCTCGAATATGGGGGGGTCGAATTACAATGAGCAGTTCTTC
TRBD1,many,TRBJ2-1,TRBV12-3/TRBV12-4,CASSSTGGPYNEQFF,TGTGCCAGCAGCTCCACAGGGGGCCCCTACAATGAGCAGTTCTTC
.,.,TRBJ2-7,TRBV7-9,CASSKTSTYEQYF,TGTGCCAGCAGCAAGACATCTACCTACGAGCAGTACTTC
.,.,TRBJ2-7,TRBV3-1,CASSQGQFSASYEQYF,TGTGCCAGCAGCCAAGGACAGTTCTCAGCCTCCTACGAGCAGTACTTC
.,few,TRBJ2-3,TRBV29-1,CSVHLAGSTDTQYF,TGCAGCGTCCACCTGGCGGGAAGCACAGATACGCAGTATTTT
.,.,TRBJ1-2,TRBV20-1,CSAISGRAYGYTF,TGCAGTGCTATCAGCGGGCGGGCCTATGGCTACACCTTC
.,few,TRBJ2-4,TRBV2,CASSGSLAKNIQYF,TGTGCCAGCTCGGGCAGTCTAGCCAAAAACATTCAGTACTTC
TRBD1,few,TRBJ1-1,TRBV5-1,CASSFGDRKNTEAFF,TGCGCCAGCAGCTTCGGGGACAGAAAGAACACTGAAGCTTTCTTT
TRBD1,few,TRBJ2-3,TRBV9,CASSGQGISTDTQYF,TGTGCCAGCAGTGGACAGGGAATCTCGACAGATACGCAGTATTTT
.,.,TRBJ2-1,TRBV30,CAWSRSRAGNEQFF,TGTGCCTGGAGTCGGTCCAGGGCTGGTAATGAGCAGTTCTTC
.,many,TRBJ2-7,TRBV7-2,CASSLRWDTPSYEQYF,TGTGCCAGCAGCTTAAGGTGGGACACACCCTCCTACGAGCAGTACTTC
.,.,TRBJ2-1,TRBV5-6,CASSLWGTSGEQFF,TGTGCCAGCAGCTTGTGGGGAACGTCCGGGGAGCAGTTCTTC
.,.,TRBJ1-2,TRBV20-1,CSARTGTYGYTF,TGCAGTGCTAGAACGGGAACCTATGGCTACACCTTC
.,few,TRBJ1-1,TRBV6-2/TRBV6-3,CASRPTGILVTEAFF,TGTGCCAGCAGACCCACAGGGATCCTGGTCACTGAAGCTTTCTTT
.,.,TRBJ2-2,TRBV20-1,CSARDNRNTGELFF,TGCAGTGCTAGAGATAACAGAAACACCGGGGAGCTGTTTTTT
.,.,TRBJ1-1,TRBV6-1,CASMPQIGNKAFF,TGTGCCAGCATGCCGCAGATCGGTAATAAAGCTTTCTTT
.,few,TRBJ2-3,TRBV28,CASIAGSKLGDTQYF,TGTGCCAGCATTGCGGGAAGTAAGCTGGGGGATACGCAGTATTTT
.,.,TRBJ2-2,TRBV28,CASSLGASGTGELFF,TGTGCCAGCAGTTTGGGGGCATCAGGGACAGGGGAGCTGTTTTTT
.,.,TRBJ1-2,TRBV12-3/TRBV12-4,CASSFVQSYGYTF,TGTGCCAGCAGTTTTGTGCAGAGCTATGGCTACACCTTC
TRBD2,few,TRBJ2-2,TRBV12-3/TRBV12-4,CASSLSLAGVGELFF,TGTGCCAGCAGTTTATCGCTAGCGGGAGTTGGGGAGCTGTTTTTT
.,few,TRBJ1-1,TRBV3-1,CASSPSRAVNTEAFF,TGTGCCAGCAGCCCCTCTAGGGCCGTGAACACTGAAGCTTTCTTT
TRBD1,few,TRBJ2-7,TRBV12-3/TRBV12-4,CASTDRGVNEQYF,TGTGCCAGCACCGACAGGGGAGTCAACGAGCAGTACTTC
TRBD1,few,TRBJ2-3,TRBV7-9,CASSLGENRGLTDTQYF,TGTGCCAGCAGCTTAGGGGAGAACAGGGGGTTGACAGATACGCAGTATTTT
.,.,TRBJ2-5,TRBV4-2,CASSQEEGLARETQYF,TGTGCCAGCAGCCAAGAGGAAGGGCTAGCGAGAGAGACCCAGTACTTC
TRBD2,few,TRBJ2-2,TRBV5-1,CASSLSGLGIGELFF,TGCGCCAGCAGCTTGTCCGGACTAGGGATTGGGGAGCTGTTTTTT
.,few,TRBJ2-7,TRBV6-2/TRBV6-3,CASRAFLRESEQYF,TGTGCCAGCAGAGCCTTCCTTAGGGAGTCAGAGCAGTACTTC
TRBD2,.,TRBJ2-1,TRBV4-3,CASSQEVSSGSGNEQFF,TGCGCCAGCAGCCAAGAGGTCTCTAGCGGGAGTGGGAATGAGCAGTTCTTC
TRBD1,few,TRBJ1-2,TRBV18,CASSPATGRGGYTF,TGTGCCAGCTCACCCGCGACAGGGCGTGGTGGCTACACCTTC
TRBD2,.,TRBJ2-3,TRBV20-1,CSARGPLAGSSDTQYF,TGCAGTGCTAGAGGGCCACTAGCGGGGAGTTCAGATACGCAGTATTTT
.,.,TRBJ2-1,TRBV10-3,CAISAGPTQVNEQFF,TGTGCCATCAGCGCTGGACCAACCCAAGTCAATGAGCAGTTCTTC
.,.,TRBJ2-3,TRBV29-1,CSARDGRADTQYF,TGCAGCGCGAGGGACGGGAGAGCTGATACGCAGTATTTT